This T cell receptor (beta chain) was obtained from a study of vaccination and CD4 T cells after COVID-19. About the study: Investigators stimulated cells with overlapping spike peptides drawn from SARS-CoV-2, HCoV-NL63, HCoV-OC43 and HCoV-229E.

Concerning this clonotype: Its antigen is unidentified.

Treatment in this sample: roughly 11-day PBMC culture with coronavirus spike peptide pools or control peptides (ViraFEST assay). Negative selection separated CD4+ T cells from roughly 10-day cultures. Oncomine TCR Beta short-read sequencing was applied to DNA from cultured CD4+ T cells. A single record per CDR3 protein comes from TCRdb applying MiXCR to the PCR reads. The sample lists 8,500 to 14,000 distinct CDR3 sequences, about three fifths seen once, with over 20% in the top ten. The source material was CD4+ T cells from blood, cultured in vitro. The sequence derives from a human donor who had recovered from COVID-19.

CDR3 DNA: TGTGCCAGCAGACAACAGGTAACCTACGAGCAGTACTTC. Translating gives CASRQQVTYEQYF. This rearrangement joins TRBV6-1 to TRBJ2-7, with D possibly being TRBD1 (5 bases). V was clipped by 6 bases and J by 2 bases, with 11 bases between them. Germline V gene data show CDR1 as MNHNS and CDR2 as SASEGT. The CDR3 totals 13 residues.